The 15 T cell receptor beta chains below were found in one sample sequenced in a study of CD8 T cells in Susac syndrome. RNA, at about 0.45 to 1 ug, was reverse transcribed with random hexamers. A single record per CDR3 protein comes from TCRdb applying MiXCR to the immunoSEQ multiplex PCR reads. The sample consists of approximately 150,000 distinct CDR3 sequences, approximately 95% of them appearing once. The sample was CD4+ T cells from PBMCs. The receptors originated from a human donor with multiple sclerosis.

The rearrangement uses TRBV20-1 and TRBJ1-1; 9 nucleotides match TRBD1. This CDR3 has 17 amino acids. Germline V CDR1 and CDR2: DFQATT, SNEGSKA (reference sequence). With 1 base clipped from V and 1 base from J, the junction kept 10 bases outside the gene matches. CDR3 nucleotide sequence: TGCAGTGCTAGAGGGGGAGACCCGGGACAGGGGAACACTGAAGCTTTCTTT. It specifies CSARGGDPGQGNTEAFF.

This chain connects TRBV7-2 to TRBJ2-7; D ambiguous. Germline CDR1 and CDR2: SGHTA and FQGNSA. There are 13 residues in the CDR3. V dropped 5 bases and J dropped 2 bases, with 10 bases sitting between them. The CDR3 here is CASSRPGPYEQYF. CDR3 nucleotides: TGTGCCAGCAGCCGGCCCGGGCCCTACGAGCAGTACTTC.

The chain recombines TRBV4-1 with TRBJ2-7, with 7 bases that match TRBD1. V dropped 1 base and J dropped 2; count of bases not matched to a gene: 5. The CDR3 is 15 amino acids. CDR1 and CDR2 (germline): MGHRA, YSYEKL. CDR3 sequence reads: CASSQASGQTYEQYF. The CDR3 bases are TGCGCCAGCAGCCAAGCCTCGGGACAGACCTACGAGCAGTACTTC.

The chain is built from TRBV28 and TRBJ2-7; D unresolved. The CDR3 spans 12 residues. Germline values: CDR1 MDHEN, CDR2 SYDVKM. Trimming cost V 7 bases and J 4 bases, with 11 bases left between them. This CDR3 is CASTSPPYEQYF. The DNA for the CDR3 is TGTGCCAGCACCTCGCCCCCGTACGAGCAGTACTTC.

This clonotype was found once. The V call is TRBV7-3, the J call TRBJ2-1; D may match TRBD1 or TRBD2 (6 bases each). V lost 2 bases and J 3 bases, leaving 11 bases between the germline ends. The CDR3 extends over 15 amino acids. CDR1 and CDR2 (germline): SGHTA, FQGTGA. This CDR3 is CASSLEGGNYNEQFF. DNA for the CDR3: TGTGCCAGCAGCTTAGAGGGGGGAAACTACAATGAGCAGTTCTTC.

This clonotype is a singleton in its sample. The CDR3, as DNA: TGCAGTGCTAGACCTCTGACCCTTAGGGATGAGCAGTTCTTC. Amino acid sequence: CSARPLTLRDEQFF. The chain recombines TRBV20-1 with TRBJ2-1; no firm D call. The CDR3 loop spans 14 amino acids. Looked up from germline, CDR1 is DFQATT and CDR2 is SNEGSKA (reference sequence). Trimming removed 2 bases from V and 8 bases from J, with 16 bases in between.

This clonotype was seen a single time. The chain joins TRBV29-1 to TRBJ1-5, with 7 bases aligning to TRBD1. CDR3 size: 15 residues. Germline V lookup: CDR1 SQVTM, CDR2 ANQGSEA. Unmatched junction bases numbered 6, after V lost 4 bases and J lost 0 bases. CDR3 coding DNA: TGCAGCGTTGGGGACAGACCTTATAGCAATCAGCCCCAGCATTTT. Translating gives CSVGDRPYSNQPQHF.

The chain couples TRBV24-1 to TRBJ1-5; 7 bases agree with TRBD1. V dropped 5 bases and J dropped 5; count of bases not matched to a gene: 11. The CDR3 runs 16 residues. CDR1 and CDR2 from the germline V gene are KGHDR and SFDVKD. In nucleotides, the CDR3 is TGTGCCACCAGTGCCCCGGCGGACAGGCAGCATCAGCCCCAGCATTTT. This codes for CATSAPADRQHQPQHF.

V usage is TRBV20-1 and J usage is TRBJ1-2; D not resolved. V was shortened by 6 bases and J by 9 bases, with 14 bases between the two germline ends. This CDR3 region has 11 residues. The germline V gene has CDR1 DFQATT and CDR2 SNEGSKA (reference sequence). CDR3 nucleotide sequence: TGCAGTGCAATCGAGGGTGTAAGCTACACCTTC. This codes for CSAIEGVSYTF.

V is TRBV28 and J is TRBJ2-7; TRBD2 agrees at 8 bases. In germline, CDR1 is MDHEN, CDR2 SYDVKM. V was pared by 4 bases and J by 7 bases, with 12 bases of the junction left unmatched. The CDR3 length is 15 residues. CDR3 sequence reads: CASSSTGLVRTEQYF. Written as DNA, the CDR3 is TGTGCCAGCAGTTCCACGGGACTAGTACGAACGGAGCAGTACTTC.

The rearrangement uses TRBV27 and TRBJ1-2, with D possibly matching TRBD1 (5 bases). The CDR3 length is 16 residues. CDR1 and CDR2 from the germline V gene are MNHEY and SMNVEV (reference sequence). The V end was cut by 2 bases, the J end by 2 bases, with 15 bases between. The CDR3 DNA is TGTGCCAGCAGTTTAGGGTGGCGGGGGAACAACTATGGCTACACCTTC. It codes for CASSLGWRGNNYGYTF.

The chain is built from TRBV4-3 and TRBJ2-4; 10 bases agree with TRBD2. Trimming at V came to 4 bases and at J to 2 bases, leaving 17 bases not matched to a gene. CDR3 length equals 20 residues. The germline gives CDR1 LGHNA, CDR2 YSLEER. DNA for the CDR3: TGCGCCAGCAGCCTCCGACCGAGGACTAGCGGTTGGCTAACCAAAAACATTCAGTACTTC. Its protein product is CASSLRPRTSGWLTKNIQYF.

This rearrangement joins TRBV6-5 to TRBJ2-7; D is perhaps TRBD1 (5 bases). This CDR3 has 12 amino acids. Germline-derived CDR1 and CDR2 are MNHEY and SVGAGI. Trimming pared 5 bases from V and 5 bases from J, leaving 10 bases between. In DNA, the CDR3 is TGTGCCAGCAGTCCAGGACACCACGAGCAGTACTTC. It codes for CASSPGHHEQYF.

The rearrangement joins TRBV3-1 to TRBJ2-7; no definite D call. V was shortened by 1 base and J by 2 bases, with 12 bases between the two germline ends. Germline V gene data show CDR1 as LGHDT and CDR2 as YNNKEL (reference sequence). This CDR3 comprises 15 residues. Here the CDR3 reads CASSQAPGSAYEQYF. Written as DNA, the CDR3 is TGTGCCAGCAGCCAAGCCCCGGGCAGCGCCTACGAGCAGTACTTC.

V gene TRBV11-2 combines with J gene TRBJ2-7; TRBD1 matches 8 bases. This CDR3 has 14 amino acids. V gave up 6 bases and J gave up 1 base; unmatched junction bases: 5. The germline V gene has CDR1 SGHAT and CDR2 FQNNGV. The CDR3 DNA follows: TGTGCCAGCAGGCCGGGACAGGTTTCCTACGAGCAGTACTTC. It encodes CASRPGQVSYEQYF.